These 28 T cell receptor beta chains share one sample of origin, sequenced in a study of monozygotic twins with cystic fibrosis. The repertoire was sequenced with immunoSEQ multiplex PCR; TCRdb's copy has only in-frame clones and lacks some. The sample consists of about 9,500 clones, 98% to 99% of them appearing once. The sequenced sample consisted of blood. The receptors stem from a girl aged 2-9 years with cystic fibrosis.

This chain joins TRBV7-9 and TRBJ2-3, with 14 bases identical to TRBD2. The CDR3 sequence is 18 residues long. After removal of 3 bases from V and 1 base from J, the junction contained 6 bases not matched to a gene. The germline CDR1 and CDR2 sequences are SEHNR and FQNEAQ (reference sequence). The CDR3 loop reads CASSFGLAGGGGTDTQYF. CDR3 nucleotide sequence: TGTGCCAGCAGCTTTGGACTAGCGGGAGGAGGGGGCACAGATACGCAGTATTTT.

The genes are TRBV28 and TRBJ1-5, with D maybe TRBD1 (5 bases). The germline V and J ends were trimmed by 2 bases and 2 bases, with 13 bases remaining between them. Germline CDR1 reads MDHEN; CDR2 reads SYDVKM. CDR3 length equals 16 residues. This CDR3 is CASSLIQGSGNQPQHF. CDR3 DNA sequence: TGTGCCAGCAGTTTAATCCAGGGAAGTGGCAATCAGCCCCAGCATTTT. Together with reference TRBV28 and TRBJ1-5, the CDR3 gives the full variable domain: DVKVTQSSRYLVKRTGEKVFLECVQDMDHENMFWYRQDPGLGLRLIYFSYDVKMKEKGDIPEGYSVSREKKERFSLILESASTNQTSMYLCASSLIQGSGNQPQHFGDGTRLSIL.

This rearrangement joins TRBV5-5 to TRBJ1-3; D remains unclear. The germline V gene has CDR1 SGHKS and CDR2 YYEKEE (reference sequence). This CDR3 contains 11 residues. Trimming pared 2 bases from V and 11 bases from J, leaving 8 bases between. The CDR3 DNA reads as TGTGCCAGCAGCTTTTCTATTGCCATATATTTT. Protein sequence: CASSFSIAIYF.

In its sample, this clone was seen a few times. DNA of the CDR3: TGTGCCAGCAGTTTATCAGGGCCTAACACTGAAGCTTTCTTT. Protein product: CASSLSGPNTEAFF. The chain recombines TRBV27 with TRBJ1-1; D remains unclear. This CDR3 has 14 residues. Germline-derived CDR1 and CDR2 are MNHEY and SMNVEV (reference sequence). V was shortened by 0 bases and J by 2 bases, with 7 bases between the two germline ends.

This chain connects TRBV30 to TRBJ2-3; 10 nucleotides align to TRBD1. With 0 bases clipped from V and 5 bases from J, the junction kept 2 bases outside the gene matches. This CDR3 region has 14 residues. Germline CDR1 reads GTSNPN; CDR2 reads SVGIG (reference sequence). The DNA for the CDR3 is TGTGCCTGGAGTGTACGGGACAGGGGAGATACGCAGTATTTT. Amino acids: CAWSVRDRGDTQYF.

This chain connects TRBV18 to TRBJ2-7; 9 bases are shared with TRBD2. Per germline, CDR1 KGHSH and CDR2 LQKENI. J was trimmed by 2 bases and V by 3 bases; bases with no gene match: 5. This CDR3 region has 15 residues. The CDR3 reads CASSPETSGTYEQYF. The CDR3 DNA follows: TGTGCCAGCTCACCTGAGACTAGCGGAACCTACGAGCAGTACTTC.

The chain joins TRBV6-1 to TRBJ1-3; D is ambiguous. With 2 bases removed from V and 5 bases from J, the gap between germline ends came to 16 bases. Germline V lookup: CDR1 MNHNS, CDR2 SASEGT. This CDR3 has 16 residues. The CDR3 reads CASSESIGIVRNTIYF. The DNA for the CDR3 is TGTGCCAGCAGTGAATCTATCGGGATAGTAAGAAACACCATATATTTT.

This rearrangement joins TRBV5-6 to TRBJ1-2; perhaps TRBD1 as D (5 bases). The CDR3 has 14 amino acids. Germline V gene sequence: CDR1 SGHDT, CDR2 YYEEEE. V was pared by 4 bases and J by 8 bases, with 18 bases between. The CDR3 region is CASSPSFREGGYTF. In DNA form, the CDR3 reads TGTGCCAGCAGCCCCAGCTTCAGGGAAGGGGGCTACACCTTC.

The chain uses TRBV25-1 and TRBJ2-7; 7 nucleotides agree with TRBD2. V was pared by 5 bases and J by 4 bases, with 17 bases of the junction left unmatched. Germline V lookup: CDR1 MGHDK, CDR2 SYGVNS. The CDR3 consists of 17 residues. The CDR3 reads CASSQTRSGRGSYEQYF. Written as DNA, the CDR3 is TGTGCCAGCAGTCAAACCCGCTCAGGGAGGGGATCTTACGAGCAGTACTTC.

The rearrangement joins TRBV27 to TRBJ2-7, with 12 bases matching TRBD2. Trimming took 5 bases from V and 6 from J; bases not matched to a gene: 8. Per germline, CDR1 MNHEY and CDR2 SMNVEV (reference sequence). The length of the CDR3 is 15 residues. CDR3 protein: CASSRQTSGSSEQYF. In DNA, the CDR3 is TGTGCCAGCAGTAGACAGACTAGCGGGAGTTCCGAGCAGTACTTC.

The V call is TRBV7-9, the J call TRBJ1-2; 11 bases line up with TRBD1. After removal of 1 base from V and 4 bases from J, the junction contained 5 bases not matched to a gene. The CDR3 has 16 amino acids. Germline CDR1 and CDR2: SEHNR and FQNEAQ (reference sequence). CDR3 nucleotides: TGTGCCAGCAGCTTAGGGACAGGGGGCTCCTCCTATGGCTACACCTTC. Its translation: CASSLGTGGSSYGYTF.

Concerning this clone: A junction end diverges from the germline sequence, so it may reflect a read error. V is TRBV11-2 and J is TRBJ2-3, with a tentative D call TRBD2 (5 bases). The CDR3 has 14 residues. Per the germline V gene, CDR1 is SGHAT and CDR2 is FQNNGV. The CDR3: CASSALPSRDTQYF. The CDR3 coding sequence is TGTGCCAGCAGCGCACTTCCTAGCAGAGATACGCAGTATTTT.

The V gene is TRBV11-2, the J gene TRBJ1-1; 8 nucleotides line up with TRBD1. Germline CDR1 is SGHAT and CDR2 is FQNNGV. V lost 0 bases to trimming and J lost 5 bases; unmatched junction nucleotides: 8. There are 16 residues in the CDR3. The CDR3 DNA follows: TGTGCCAGCAGCTTAGATCTTTGGACAGGGAGAACTGAAGCTTTCTTT. Protein: CASSLDLWTGRTEAFF.

V is TRBV27 and J is TRBJ2-1; D may be TRBD2 (6 bases). Germline V lookup: CDR1 MNHEY, CDR2 SMNVEV (reference sequence). The length of the CDR3 is 14 residues. Deletions cut 3 bases from V and 8 bases from J, with 14 bases between. CDR3: CASSLLASVDEQFF. In DNA, the CDR3 is TGTGCCAGCAGTTTGCTAGCGTCAGTCGATGAGCAGTTCTTC.

CDR3 loop: CASREPSSYEQYF. DNA of the CDR3: TGCGCCAGCAGAGAACCCAGCTCCTACGAGCAGTACTTC. The V call is TRBV5-1, the J call TRBJ2-7, with unresolved D. There are 13 residues in the CDR3. Looked up from germline, CDR1 is SGHRS and CDR2 is YFSETQ. Trimming removed 5 bases from V and 0 bases from J, with 9 bases in between.

V gene TRBV30 combines with J gene TRBJ2-1; 8 bases align to TRBD2. The CDR3 length is 14 residues. V gave up 3 bases and J gave up 5 bases; unmatched junction bases: 6. The germline gives CDR1 GTSNPN, CDR2 SVGIG (reference sequence). CDR3 sequence (DNA): TGTGCCTGGAGCGGGACTAGTTTGGACAATGAGCAGTTCTTC. Translating it yields CAWSGTSLDNEQFF. Drawing the rest from reference TRBV30 and TRBJ2-1, the complete variable domain is SQTIHQWPATLVQPVGSPLSLECTVEGTSNPNLYWYRQAAGRGLQLLFYSVGIGQISSEVPQNLSASRPQDRQFILSSKKLLLSDSGFYLCAWSGTSLDNEQFFGPGTRLTVL.

The chain has TRBV5-1 and TRBJ2-7; no clear D gene. Germline V gene sequence: CDR1 SGHRS, CDR2 YFSETQ. CDR3 length equals 14 residues. Trimming took off 4 bases at V and 2 bases at J, with 13 bases between the two ends. CDR3 sequence (DNA): TGCGCCAGCAGCGCCCATACGGGTACCTACGAGCAGTACTTC. This codes for CASSAHTGTYEQYF.

The rearrangement uses TRBV10-2 and TRBJ2-3; the match to TRBD1 covers 8 bases. The CDR3 runs to 14 residues. CDR1 is WSHSY, CDR2 SAAADI, per germline. Germline trimming cut 7 bases from V and 2 bases from J; bases unmatched to any gene: 5. Written as DNA, the CDR3 is TGCGCCAGCATTAACAGGGGGACCACAGATACGCAGTATTTT. This gives the protein CASINRGTTDTQYF.

V gene TRBV7-9 combines with J gene TRBJ2-1, with D uncertain. Germline V gene lookup returns CDR1 SEHNR and CDR2 FQNEAQ (reference sequence). There are 14 residues in the CDR3. Deletions cut 5 bases from V and 8 bases from J, with 16 bases between. The CDR3 reads CASSPPRVGDEQFF. The CDR3 coding sequence is TGTGCCAGCAGCCCCCCCCGAGTCGGCGATGAGCAGTTCTTC.

This clone was recorded once. The rearrangement joins TRBV4-2 to TRBJ2-7; weak D call: TRBD2 (5 bases). The CDR3 consists of 18 residues. Trimming cost V 0 bases and J 3 bases, with 21 bases left between them. Germline V gene lookup returns CDR1 LGHNA and CDR2 YNFKEQ. The CDR3 sequence is CASSQDVRGHRGFYEQYF. The CDR3 coding sequence is TGTGCCAGCAGCCAAGATGTGAGAGGTCACAGAGGGTTCTACGAGCAGTACTTC.

J is TRBJ1-1 and V is TRBV19; 8 nucleotides align to TRBD1. The CDR3 runs 14 residues. The germline V gene encodes CDR1 LNHDA and CDR2 SQIVND (reference sequence). Germline trimming cut 9 bases from V and 2 bases from J; bases unmatched to any gene: 8. The CDR3 sequence: CASQDRASNTEAFF. CDR3 sequence (DNA): TGTGCCAGCCAGGACAGGGCATCTAACACTGAAGCTTTCTTT.

This chain links TRBV5-1 with TRBJ2-5; TRBD1 aligns across 7 bases. The V and J ends lost 3 bases and 2 bases, in that order; junction bases with no gene match: 4. CDR3 length equals 14 residues. In germline, CDR1 is SGHRS, CDR2 YFSETQ. The CDR3 bases are TGCGCCAGCAGCTGGCCGGGACAGCAAGAGACCCAGTACTTC. The encoded protein is CASSWPGQQETQYF.

The chain employs TRBV2 and TRBJ2-3; D gene unclear. CDR3 size: 13 residues. CDR1 SNHLY and CDR2 FYNNEI come from the germline V gene. Between the trimmed V and J ends, which lost 1 base and 5 bases, there was a span of 7 bases. The CDR3 region is CASSEEVRDTQYF. The CDR3 DNA follows: TGTGCCAGCAGTGAAGAGGTACGAGATACGCAGTATTTT.

The chain recombines TRBV19 with TRBJ2-7, with 10 bases identical to TRBD2. Per germline, CDR1 LNHDA and CDR2 SQIVND (reference sequence). This CDR3 region has 15 residues. V dropped 4 bases and J dropped 3; count of bases not matched to a gene: 6. CDR3 protein: CASSRTSGFNYEQYF. CDR3 DNA: TGTGCCAGTAGTAGGACTAGCGGCTTTAACTACGAGCAGTACTTC. Complete variable domain (other parts from reference TRBV19 and TRBJ2-7): DGGITQSPKYLFRKEGQNVTLSCEQNLNHDAMYWYRQDPGQGLRLIYYSQIVNDFQKGDIAEGYSVSREKKESFPLTVTSAQKNPTAFYLCASSRTSGFNYEQYFGPGTRLTVT.

The chain uses TRBV6-5 and TRBJ2-7; D call uncertain. There are 14 residues in the CDR3. The V gene lost 0 bases and the J gene lost 2 bases, with 8 bases spanning the gap. Germline CDR1 reads MNHEY; CDR2 reads SVGAGI. The CDR3 region is CASSYSNSAYEQYF. The CDR3 nucleotides read TGTGCCAGCAGTTACTCGAACAGCGCCTACGAGCAGTACTTC.

The J gene is TRBJ1-5, the V gene TRBV4-1; no clear D gene. The CDR3 loop spans 16 amino acids. V was clipped by 0 bases and J by 2 bases, with 11 bases between them. Germline V gives CDR1 MGHRA, CDR2 YSYEKL. This chain's CDR3 is CASSQEGGMGNQPQHF. In nucleotides, the CDR3 is TGCGCCAGCAGCCAAGAAGGCGGAATGGGCAATCAGCCCCAGCATTTT.

This clone came up once. This chain uses TRBV19 with TRBJ2-3, with D tentatively TRBD2 (6 bases). Trimming cost V 9 bases and J 6 bases, with 22 bases left between them. The germline gives CDR1 LNHDA, CDR2 SQIVND (reference sequence). This CDR3 is 15 amino acids long. Here the CDR3 DNA reads TGTGCCAGCCAAGACCTCGGGAGTATTTCGGATACGCAGTATTTT. It yields the protein CASQDLGSISDTQYF.

The chain is built from TRBV28 and TRBJ1-2; D is undetermined. The CDR3 spans 14 residues. The ends were cut back, 5 bases at V and 5 bases at J, with 15 bases in the middle. Germline V gives CDR1 MDHEN, CDR2 SYDVKM. The CDR3 here is CASSRRRWDYGYTF. The DNA for the CDR3 is TGTGCCAGCAGTCGTAGGAGGTGGGATTATGGCTACACCTTC.